This paragraph covers one TCR beta chain sequence. The data were taken from a study of blood T cell repertoires in COVID-19. V was pared by 5 bases and J by 5 bases, with 3 bases between. Germline CDR1 SNHLY, CDR2 FYNNEI. The CDR3 runs to 11 residues. The assay was immunoSEQ multiplex PCR, and TCRdb's table has in-frame clones only and misses some. The repertoire holds roughly 220,000 clones, with approximately 84% as singletons. The source is an elderly man with acute or convalescent COVID-19. The chain is built from TRBV2 and TRBJ1-4; D not certain. Specimen: peripheral blood. CDR3 protein: CASSLNEKLFF. The CDR3 nucleotides read TGTGCCAGCAGTCTGAATGAAAAACTGTTTTTT.